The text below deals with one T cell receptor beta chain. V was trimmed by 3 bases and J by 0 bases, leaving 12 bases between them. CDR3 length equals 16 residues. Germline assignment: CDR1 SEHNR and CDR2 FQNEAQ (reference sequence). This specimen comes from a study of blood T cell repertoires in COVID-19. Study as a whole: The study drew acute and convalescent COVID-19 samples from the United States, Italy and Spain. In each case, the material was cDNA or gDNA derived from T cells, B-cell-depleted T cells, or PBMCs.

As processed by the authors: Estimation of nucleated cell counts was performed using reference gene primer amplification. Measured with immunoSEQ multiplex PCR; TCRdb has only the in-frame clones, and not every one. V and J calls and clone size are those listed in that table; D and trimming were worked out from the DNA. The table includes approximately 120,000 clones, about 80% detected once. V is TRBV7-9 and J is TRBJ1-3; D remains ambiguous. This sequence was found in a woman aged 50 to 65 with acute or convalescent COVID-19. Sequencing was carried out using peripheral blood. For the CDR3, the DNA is TGTGCCAGCAGCTTCATCGGCGGTGGCTCTGGAAACACCATATATTTT. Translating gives CASSFIGGGSGNTIYF.